This TCR beta chain was profiled in a study of graft-versus-host responses after intestinal transplantation. Study conclusions and caveats: Patients who carried graft-donor T cell macrochimerism also had high graft-versus-host to host-versus-graft clonal ratios in their allografts.

Sequencing was performed with immunoSEQ multiplex PCR; in TCRdb, only in-frame clones are kept and a portion is missing. Seen here are 13,000 or so clones, around two fifths observed once, and the top ten hold around 1.1%. The CDR3 contains 16 residues. With 3 bases clipped from V and 6 bases from J, the junction kept 10 bases outside the gene matches. Per germline, CDR1 SGHRS and CDR2 YFSETQ. The source is a human patient who received an intestinal transplant. This specimen was alloreactive CD4+ T cells from a mixed lymphocyte reaction culture, taken before intestinal transplant. Sample subset: CFSE-low proliferating T cells sorted from approximately 6-day pre-transplant mixed lymphocyte reaction (GvH or HvG direction). The V and J genes are TRBV5-1 and TRBJ2-3; 10 positions agree with TRBD2. CDR3 in amino acids: CASSSLTSGVGDTQYF. The CDR3 nucleotides are TGCGCCAGCAGCTCCCTTACTAGCGGGGTAGGGGATACGCAGTATTTT.